This T cell receptor (beta chain) appears in the sequencing data of a study of blood T cell repertoires in COVID-19. Study background: Samples representing acute and convalescent COVID-19 were sourced from the United States, Italy and Spain. T cells, B-cell-depleted T cells, or PBMCs provided the cDNA or gDNA that served as material.

The CDR3 spans 14 residues. The V gene lost 5 bases and the J gene lost 7 bases, with 15 bases spanning the gap. Germline lookup yields CDR1 SEHNR and CDR2 FQNEAQ (reference sequence). Original methodology: Reference gene primer amplification in the assay estimated nucleated cell counts. The protocol was immunoSEQ multiplex PCR, while the TCRdb copy is restricted to in-frame clones and leaves out a portion. Clonal size and the V and J genes are those of that table, whereas D and trimming came from the DNA. Seen here are about 250,000 clones, 70% to 90% observed once, and the top ten hold 3% to 3.5%. This clonotype originated in a man aged 18 to 30 with active or convalescent COVID-19. The sample comprised peripheral blood. The chain has TRBV7-9 and TRBJ2-1, with D possibly being TRBD1 (6 bases). The CDR3 here is CASSPPAGENEQFF. The CDR3, as DNA: TGTGCCAGCAGCCCTCCGGCAGGGGAAAATGAGCAGTTCTTC.